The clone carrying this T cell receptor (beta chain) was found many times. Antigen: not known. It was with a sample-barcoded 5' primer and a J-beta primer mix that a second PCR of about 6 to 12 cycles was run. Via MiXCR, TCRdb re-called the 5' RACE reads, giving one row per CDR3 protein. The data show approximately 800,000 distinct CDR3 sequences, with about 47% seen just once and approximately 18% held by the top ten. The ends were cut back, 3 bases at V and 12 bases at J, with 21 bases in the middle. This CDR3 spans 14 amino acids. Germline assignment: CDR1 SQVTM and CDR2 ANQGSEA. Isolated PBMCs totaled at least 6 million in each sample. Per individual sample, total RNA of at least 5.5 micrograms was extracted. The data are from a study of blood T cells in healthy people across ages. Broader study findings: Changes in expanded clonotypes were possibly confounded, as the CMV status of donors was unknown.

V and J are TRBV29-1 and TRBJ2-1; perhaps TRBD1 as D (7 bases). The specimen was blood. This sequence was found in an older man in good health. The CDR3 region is CSVEGPGGGGRQFF. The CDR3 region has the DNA TGCAGCGTTGAGGGCCCCGGAGGGGGCGGGCGGCAGTTCTTC.